Listed here are 15 T cell receptor beta chains from one sample, sequenced in a study of siplizumab effects on memory and regulatory T cells. Assay used: immunoSEQ multiplex PCR; TCRdb lists only in-frame clones, some missing. The table lists roughly 69,000 clones, roughly 83% of them singletons. The specimen was memory CD4+ T cells sorted from blood. The receptors here all came from a human donor in good health.

V is TRBV2 and J is TRBJ2-1, with D tentatively TRBD2 (6 bases). From germline, CDR1 is SNHLY and CDR2 FYNNEI. The CDR3 is 14 residues long. Trimming shortened V by 7 bases and J by 4 bases, and 14 bases separated the two germline ends. The CDR3 DNA follows: TGTGCCAGCAACGGGGGAGAAATGTACAATGAGCAGTTCTTC. Its translation is CASNGGEMYNEQFF.

This clone has only one observation. The chain combines TRBV10-2 with TRBJ1-1; 8 bases match TRBD1. The trim removed 3 bases at V and 3 bases at J, leaving 6 bases unmatched. This CDR3 region has 15 residues. Germline V gene lookup returns CDR1 WSHSY and CDR2 SAAADI. In nucleotides, the CDR3 is TGCGCCAGCAGTGACAGGGGGCGTTCGGACACTGAAGCTTTCTTT. It is translated as CASSDRGRSDTEAFF.

The chain joins TRBV11-2 to TRBJ1-2; D might be TRBD1 (6 bases). Germline-derived CDR1 and CDR2 are SGHAT and FQNNGV. V lost 0 bases to trimming and J lost 4 bases, with 12 bases between them. This CDR3 is 15 amino acids long. CDR3 nucleotide sequence: TGTGCCAGCAGCTTAGAAACAGGGAAAGGCTATGGCTACACCTTC. Translation: CASSLETGKGYGYTF.

The V call is TRBV6-1, the J call TRBJ2-1; D not certain. Germline-derived CDR1 and CDR2 are MNHNS and SASEGT. This CDR3 comprises 11 residues. Between the trimmed V and J ends, which lost 5 bases and 10 bases, there was a span of 9 bases. CDR3: CASSYRREQFF. Written as DNA, the CDR3 is TGTGCCAGCAGTTACCGACGAGAGCAGTTCTTC.

The chain employs TRBV18 and TRBJ2-5; TRBD2 matches 7 bases. The CDR3 length is 13 residues. V trimming: 2 bases; J trimming: 5 bases; junction bases outside the gene matches: 2. Germline V lookup: CDR1 KGHSH, CDR2 LQKENI. CDR3 in amino acids: CASSPVSGETQYF. CDR3 DNA sequence: TGTGCCAGCTCACCAGTTAGCGGGGAGACCCAGTACTTC.

The chain links TRBV4-1 to TRBJ1-2; weak D call: TRBD1 (5 bases). The length of the CDR3 is 16 residues. The V end was cut by 3 bases, the J end by 4 bases, with 18 bases between. Germline CDR1 reads MGHRA; CDR2 reads YSYEKL. The CDR3 DNA sequence: TGCGCCAGCAGCCACGCCATTGTGGGCGGGGGCTATGGCTACACCTTC. Translation: CASSHAIVGGGYGYTF.

The chain carries TRBV4-2 and TRBJ2-5, with 8 bases matching TRBD1. CDR1 and CDR2 (germline): LGHNA, YNFKEQ. Trimming cost V 1 base and J 13 bases; bases outside gene matches: 14. This CDR3 spans 15 amino acids. The CDR3 DNA follows: TGTGCCAGCAGCCAAGCCAACAGGGGGGCAGCCTTGTTGTACTTC. It codes for CASSQANRGAALLYF.

The chain links TRBV7-6 to TRBJ2-7; D unclear. Germline V gives CDR1 SGHVS, CDR2 FNYEAQ. The CDR3 is made up of 13 amino acids. Between the trimmed V and J ends, which lost 0 bases and 3 bases, there was a span of 6 bases. CDR3 in DNA: TGTGCCAGCAGCTTAGCGGCAAACTACGAGCAGTACTTC. Residues: CASSLAANYEQYF.

Of note for this clone: At one end, the junction sequence differs from germline, possibly due to a read error. The V gene is TRBV19, the J gene TRBJ1-1; D might be TRBD1 (6 bases). Germline assignment: CDR1 LNHDA and CDR2 SQIVND (reference sequence). The CDR3 consists of 14 residues. CDR3 sequence reads: CASSIWGRDTEASF. The CDR3 region has the DNA TGTGCCAGTAGTATCTGGGGGCGAGATACTGAAGCTTCCTTT.

V gene TRBV19 combines with J gene TRBJ1-1; 9 nucleotides align to TRBD1. Losses at the gene ends were 3 bases for V and 4 bases for J; bases not matched to a gene: 12. The CDR3 is 17 amino acids. CDR1 is LNHDA and CDR2 is SQIVND in the germline V gene (reference sequence). The CDR3 region has the DNA TGTGCCAGTAGTATTTTCTCCAAAGGACAGGGGAGCACTGAAGCTTTCTTT. Its translation is CASSIFSKGQGSTEAFF.

The rearrangement uses TRBV19 and TRBJ2-4, with no clear D. CDR1 and CDR2 from the germline V gene are LNHDA and SQIVND (reference sequence). The CDR3 covers 14 residues. V was pared by 3 bases and J by 4 bases, with 10 bases between. CDR3 coding DNA: TGTGCCAGTAGTATCGGGCCAGCGAAAAACATTCAGTACTTC. The encoded protein is CASSIGPAKNIQYF.

The chain carries TRBV6-6 and TRBJ1-2, with D uncertain. CDR3 length: 15 amino acids. The V and J ends lost 5 bases and 2 bases respectively, with 15 bases between them. The V gene's germline CDR1 is MNHNY and CDR2 SVGAGI (reference sequence). The CDR3 DNA is TGTGCCAGCAGTCCGGGTTTGGGCGGCAACTATGGCTACACCTTC. This gives the protein CASSPGLGGNYGYTF.

V usage is TRBV10-3 and J usage is TRBJ2-2, with 8 bases lining up with TRBD1. Germline trimming cut 6 bases from V and 4 bases from J; bases unmatched to any gene: 10. Germline V gene lookup returns CDR1 ENHRY and CDR2 SYGVKD. CDR3 length equals 16 residues. Here the CDR3 reads CAISRAIGQGTGELFF. CDR3 bases: TGTGCCATCAGCAGGGCGATAGGACAGGGCACCGGGGAGCTGTTTTTT.

This chain joins TRBV30 and TRBJ1-2; D is uncertain. The CDR3 has 13 amino acids. The germline CDR1 and CDR2 sequences are GTSNPN and SVGIG (reference sequence). V dropped 1 base and J dropped 3 bases, with 9 bases sitting between them. The CDR3 is CAWSGNLDYGYTF. Here the CDR3 DNA reads TGTGCCTGGAGTGGGAACTTGGACTATGGCTACACCTTC.

CDR3 DNA: TGCGCCAGCAGCTTGTCCGGGGAGCCGGGCGGCTACACCTTC. Protein sequence: CASSLSGEPGGYTF. V gene TRBV5-1 combines with J gene TRBJ1-2; D unclear. The V gene's germline CDR1 is SGHRS and CDR2 YFSETQ. This CDR3 has 14 residues. The V end lost 1 base, the J end lost 8 bases, and 15 bases lay between the germline ends.